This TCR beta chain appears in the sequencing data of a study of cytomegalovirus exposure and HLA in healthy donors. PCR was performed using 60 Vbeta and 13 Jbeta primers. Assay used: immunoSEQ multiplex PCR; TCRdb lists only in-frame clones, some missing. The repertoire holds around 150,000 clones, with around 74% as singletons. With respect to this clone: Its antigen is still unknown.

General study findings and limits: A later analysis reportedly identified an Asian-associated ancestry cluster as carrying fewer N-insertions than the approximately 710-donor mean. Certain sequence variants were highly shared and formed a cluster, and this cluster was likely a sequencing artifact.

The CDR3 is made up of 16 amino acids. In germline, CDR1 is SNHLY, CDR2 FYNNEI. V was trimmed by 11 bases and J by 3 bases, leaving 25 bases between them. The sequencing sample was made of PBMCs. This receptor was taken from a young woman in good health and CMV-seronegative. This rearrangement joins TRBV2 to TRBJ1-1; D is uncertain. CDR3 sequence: CAVPRIGPPADTEAFF. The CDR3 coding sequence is TGTGCCGTCCCCCGGATAGGCCCCCCGGCGGACACTGAAGCTTTCTTT. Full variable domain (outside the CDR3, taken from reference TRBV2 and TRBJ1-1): EPEVTQTPSHQVTQMGQEVILRCVPISNHLYFYWYRQILGQKVEFLVSFYNNEISEKSEIFDDQFSVERPDGSNFTLKIRSTKLEDSAMYFCAVPRIGPPADTEAFFGQGTRLTVV.